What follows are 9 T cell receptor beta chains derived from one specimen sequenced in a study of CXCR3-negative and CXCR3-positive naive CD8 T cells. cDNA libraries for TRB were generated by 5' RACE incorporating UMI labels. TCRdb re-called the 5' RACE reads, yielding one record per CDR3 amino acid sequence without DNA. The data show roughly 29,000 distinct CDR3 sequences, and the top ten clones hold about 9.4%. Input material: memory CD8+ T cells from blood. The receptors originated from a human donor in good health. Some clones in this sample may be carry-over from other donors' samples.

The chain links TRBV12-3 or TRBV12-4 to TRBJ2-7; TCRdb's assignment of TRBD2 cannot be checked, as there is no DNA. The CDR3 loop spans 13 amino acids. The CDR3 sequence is CASSFGGGEEQYF.

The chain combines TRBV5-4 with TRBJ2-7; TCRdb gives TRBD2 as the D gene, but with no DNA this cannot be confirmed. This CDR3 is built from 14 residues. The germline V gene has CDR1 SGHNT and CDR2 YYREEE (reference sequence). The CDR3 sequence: CASSSTSGAYEQYF.

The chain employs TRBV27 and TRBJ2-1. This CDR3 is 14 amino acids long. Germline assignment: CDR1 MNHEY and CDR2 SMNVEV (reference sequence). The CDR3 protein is CASSFGQTYNEQFF.

The CDR3 loop reads CASSPTSYEYEQYF. This rearrangement joins TRBV28 to TRBJ2-7. Germline V gene lookup returns CDR1 MDHEN and CDR2 SYDVKM. The CDR3 has 14 amino acids.

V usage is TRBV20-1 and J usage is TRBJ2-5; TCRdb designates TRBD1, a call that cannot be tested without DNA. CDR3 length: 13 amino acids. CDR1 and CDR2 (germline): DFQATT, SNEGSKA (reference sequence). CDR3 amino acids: CSARVTGDPTQYF.

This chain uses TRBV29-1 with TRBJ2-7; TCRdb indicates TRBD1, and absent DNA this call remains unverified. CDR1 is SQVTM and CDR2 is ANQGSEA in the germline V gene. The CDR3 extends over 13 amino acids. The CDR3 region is CSAGQGIGYEQYF.

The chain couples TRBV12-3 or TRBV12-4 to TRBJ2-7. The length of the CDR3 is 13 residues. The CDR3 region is CASSPWTDYEQYF.

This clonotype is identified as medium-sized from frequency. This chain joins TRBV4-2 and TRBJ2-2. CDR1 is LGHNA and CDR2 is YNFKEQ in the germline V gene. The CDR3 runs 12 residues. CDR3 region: CASSQENGELFF.

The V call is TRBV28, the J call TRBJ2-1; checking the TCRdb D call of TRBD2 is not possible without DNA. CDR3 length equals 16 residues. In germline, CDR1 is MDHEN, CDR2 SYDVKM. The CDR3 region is CASSIATSGGYNEQFF.